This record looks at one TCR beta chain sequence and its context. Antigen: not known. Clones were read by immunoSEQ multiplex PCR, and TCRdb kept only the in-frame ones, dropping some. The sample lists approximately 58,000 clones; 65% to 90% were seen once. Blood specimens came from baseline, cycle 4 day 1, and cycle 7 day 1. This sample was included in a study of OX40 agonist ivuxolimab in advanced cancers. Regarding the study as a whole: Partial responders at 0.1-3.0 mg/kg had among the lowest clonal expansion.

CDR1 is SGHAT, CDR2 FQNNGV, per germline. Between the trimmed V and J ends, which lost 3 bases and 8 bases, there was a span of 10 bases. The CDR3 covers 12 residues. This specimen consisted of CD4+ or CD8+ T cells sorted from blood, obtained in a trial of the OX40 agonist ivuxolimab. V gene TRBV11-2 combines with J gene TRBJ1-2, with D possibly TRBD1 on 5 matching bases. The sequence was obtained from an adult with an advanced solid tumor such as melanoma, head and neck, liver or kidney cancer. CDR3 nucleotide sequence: TGTGCCAGCAGCTTTTTGGGGGGAGGCTACACCTTC. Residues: CASSFLGGGYTF.